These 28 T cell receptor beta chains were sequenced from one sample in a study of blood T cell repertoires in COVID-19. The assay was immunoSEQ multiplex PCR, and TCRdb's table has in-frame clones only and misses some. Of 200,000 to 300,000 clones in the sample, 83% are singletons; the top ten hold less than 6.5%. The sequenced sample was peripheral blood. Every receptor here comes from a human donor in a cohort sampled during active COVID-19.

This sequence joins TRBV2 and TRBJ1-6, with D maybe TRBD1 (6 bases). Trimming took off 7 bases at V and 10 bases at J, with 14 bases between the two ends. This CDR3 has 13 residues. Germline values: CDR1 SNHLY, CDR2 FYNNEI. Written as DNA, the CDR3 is TGTGCCAGCAAACAGGGTCTCTGGTCACCCCTCCACTTT. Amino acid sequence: CASKQGLWSPLHF.

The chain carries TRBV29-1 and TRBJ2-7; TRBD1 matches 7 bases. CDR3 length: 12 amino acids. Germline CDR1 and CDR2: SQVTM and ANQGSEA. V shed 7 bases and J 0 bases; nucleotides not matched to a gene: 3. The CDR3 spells CSAGQVSYEQYF. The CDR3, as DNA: TGCAGCGCTGGACAGGTCTCCTACGAGCAGTACTTC.

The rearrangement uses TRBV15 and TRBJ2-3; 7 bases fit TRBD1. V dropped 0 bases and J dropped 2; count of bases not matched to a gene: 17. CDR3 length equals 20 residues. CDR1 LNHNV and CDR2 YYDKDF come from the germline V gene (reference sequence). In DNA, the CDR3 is TGTGCCACCAGCAGAGATCCCCATCGGACAGGTGGAACTGTCACAGATACGCAGTATTTT. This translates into CATSRDPHRTGGTVTDTQYF.

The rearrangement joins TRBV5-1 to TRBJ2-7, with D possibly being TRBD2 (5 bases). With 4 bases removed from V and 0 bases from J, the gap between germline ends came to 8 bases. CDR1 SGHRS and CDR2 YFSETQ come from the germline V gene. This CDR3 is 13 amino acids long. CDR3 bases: TGCGCCAGCAGCGCGAGCGGCTCCTACGAGCAGTACTTC. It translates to CASSASGSYEQYF.

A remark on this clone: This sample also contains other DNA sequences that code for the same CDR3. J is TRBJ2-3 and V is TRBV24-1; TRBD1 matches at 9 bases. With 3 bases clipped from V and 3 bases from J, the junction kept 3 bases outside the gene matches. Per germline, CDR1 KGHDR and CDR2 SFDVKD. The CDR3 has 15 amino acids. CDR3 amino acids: CATSDPTGGTDTQYF. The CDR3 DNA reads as TGTGCCACCAGTGATCCGACAGGGGGAACAGATACGCAGTATTTT.

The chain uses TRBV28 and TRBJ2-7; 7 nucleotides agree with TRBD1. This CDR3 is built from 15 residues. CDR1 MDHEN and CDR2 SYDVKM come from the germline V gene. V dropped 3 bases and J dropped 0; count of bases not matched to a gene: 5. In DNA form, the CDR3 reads TGTGCCAGCAGTTTCAGGGGGATTAACTCCTACGAGCAGTACTTC. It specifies CASSFRGINSYEQYF.

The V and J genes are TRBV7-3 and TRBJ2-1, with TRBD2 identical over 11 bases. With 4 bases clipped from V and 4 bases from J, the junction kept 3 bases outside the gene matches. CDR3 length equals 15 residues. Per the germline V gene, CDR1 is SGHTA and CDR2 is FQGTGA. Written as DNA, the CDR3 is TGTGCCAGCAGCTGGGGACTAGCGGAATACAATGAGCAGTTCTTC. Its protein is CASSWGLAEYNEQFF.

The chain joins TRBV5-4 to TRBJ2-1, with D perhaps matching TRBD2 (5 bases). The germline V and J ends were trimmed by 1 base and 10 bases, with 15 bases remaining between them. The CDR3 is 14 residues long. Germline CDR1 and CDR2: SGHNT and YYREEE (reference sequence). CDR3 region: CASSLLGGEREQFF. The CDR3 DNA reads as TGTGCCAGCAGCTTGTTAGGTGGGGAGAGGGAGCAGTTCTTC.

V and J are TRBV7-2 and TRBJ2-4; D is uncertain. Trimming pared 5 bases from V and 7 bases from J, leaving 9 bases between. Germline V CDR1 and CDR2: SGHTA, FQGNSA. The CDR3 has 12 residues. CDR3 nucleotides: TGTGCCAGCAGCCTAAGCTTGAACATTCAGTACTTC. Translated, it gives CASSLSLNIQYF.

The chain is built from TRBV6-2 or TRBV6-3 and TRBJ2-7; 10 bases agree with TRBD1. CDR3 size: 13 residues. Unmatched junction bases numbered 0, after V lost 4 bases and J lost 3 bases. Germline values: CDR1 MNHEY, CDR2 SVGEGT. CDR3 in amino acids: CASSWDRGYEQYF. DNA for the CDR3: TGTGCCAGCAGTTGGGACAGGGGCTACGAGCAGTACTTC.

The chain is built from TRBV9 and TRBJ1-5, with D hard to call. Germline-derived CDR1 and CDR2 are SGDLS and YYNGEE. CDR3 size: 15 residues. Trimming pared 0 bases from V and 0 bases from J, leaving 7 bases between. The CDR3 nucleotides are TGTGCCAGCAGCGTAGCGGTTGATAGCAATCAGCCCCAGCATTTT. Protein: CASSVAVDSNQPQHF.

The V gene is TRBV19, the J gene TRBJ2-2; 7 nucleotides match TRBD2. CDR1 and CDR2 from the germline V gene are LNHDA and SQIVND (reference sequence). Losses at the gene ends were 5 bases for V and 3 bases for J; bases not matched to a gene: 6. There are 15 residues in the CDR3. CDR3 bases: TGTGCCAGTAGTGGGGGTAGCGGGCACACCGGGGAGCTGTTTTTT. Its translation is CASSGGSGHTGELFF.

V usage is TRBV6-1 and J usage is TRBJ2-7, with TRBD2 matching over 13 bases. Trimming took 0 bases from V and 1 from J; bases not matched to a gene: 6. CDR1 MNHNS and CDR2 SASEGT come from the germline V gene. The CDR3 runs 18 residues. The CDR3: CASSEAGTSGILSYEQYF. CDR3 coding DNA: TGTGCCAGCAGTGAAGCCGGGACTAGCGGGATCCTTTCCTACGAGCAGTACTTC.

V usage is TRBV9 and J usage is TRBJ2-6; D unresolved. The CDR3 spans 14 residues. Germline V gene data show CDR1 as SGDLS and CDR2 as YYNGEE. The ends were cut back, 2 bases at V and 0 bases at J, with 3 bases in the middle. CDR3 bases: TGTGCCAGCAGCGTCATCTCTGGGGCCAACGTCCTGACTTTC. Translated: CASSVISGANVLTF.

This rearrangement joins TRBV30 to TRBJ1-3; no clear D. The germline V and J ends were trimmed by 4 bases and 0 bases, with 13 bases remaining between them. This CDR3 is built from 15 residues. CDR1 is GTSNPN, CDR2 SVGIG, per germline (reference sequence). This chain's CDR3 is CAWNLDSSSGNTIYF. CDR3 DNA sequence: TGTGCCTGGAACCTGGACTCGAGCTCTGGAAACACCATATATTTT.

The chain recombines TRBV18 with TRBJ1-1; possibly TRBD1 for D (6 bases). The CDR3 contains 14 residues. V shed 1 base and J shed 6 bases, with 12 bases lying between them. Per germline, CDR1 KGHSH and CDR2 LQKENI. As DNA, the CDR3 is TGTGCCAGCTCACCACAGGGGGGGCGGGCTGAAGCTTTCTTT. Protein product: CASSPQGGRAEAFF.

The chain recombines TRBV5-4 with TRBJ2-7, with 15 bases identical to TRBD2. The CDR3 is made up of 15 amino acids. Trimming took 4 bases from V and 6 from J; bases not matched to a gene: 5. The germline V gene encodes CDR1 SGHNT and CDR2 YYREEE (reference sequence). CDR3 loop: CASSRPGLAGGEQYF. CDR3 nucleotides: TGTGCCAGCAGCCGGCCGGGACTAGCGGGAGGCGAGCAGTACTTC. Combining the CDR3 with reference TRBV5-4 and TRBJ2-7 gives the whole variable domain ETGVTQSPTHLIKTRGQQVTLRCSSQSGHNTVSWYQQALGQGPQFIFQYYREEENGRGNFPPRFSGLQFPNYSSELNVNALELDDSALYLCASSRPGLAGGEQYFGPGTRLTVT.

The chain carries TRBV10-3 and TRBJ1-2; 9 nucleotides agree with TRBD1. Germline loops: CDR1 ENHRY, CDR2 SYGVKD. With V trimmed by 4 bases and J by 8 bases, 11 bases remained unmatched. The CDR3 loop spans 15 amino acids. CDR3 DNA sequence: TGTGCCATCAGTGCAAGCACAGGGGGCCAATCGGGCTACACCTTC. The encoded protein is CAISASTGGQSGYTF.

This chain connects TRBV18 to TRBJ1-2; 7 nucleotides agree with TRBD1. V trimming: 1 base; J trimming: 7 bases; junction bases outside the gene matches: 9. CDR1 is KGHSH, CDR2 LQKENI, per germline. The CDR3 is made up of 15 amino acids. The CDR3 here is CASSPQDRDLGGYTF. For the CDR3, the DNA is TGTGCCAGCTCACCACAAGACAGGGATCTCGGTGGCTACACCTTC. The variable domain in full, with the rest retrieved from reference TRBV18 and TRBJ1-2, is NAGVMQNPRHLVRRRGQEARLRCSPMKGHSHVYWYRQLPEEGLKFMVYLQKENIIDESGMPKERFSAEFPKEGPSILRIQQVVRGDSAAYFCASSPQDRDLGGYTFGSGTRLTVV.

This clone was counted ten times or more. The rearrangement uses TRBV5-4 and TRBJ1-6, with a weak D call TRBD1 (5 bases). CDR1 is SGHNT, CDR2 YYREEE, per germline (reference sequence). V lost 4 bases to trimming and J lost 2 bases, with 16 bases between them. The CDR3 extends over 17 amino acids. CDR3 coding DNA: TGTGCCAGCAGCCCGTCTGGGGCGGGGGCCTATAATTCACCCCTCCACTTT. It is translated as CASSPSGAGAYNSPLHF.

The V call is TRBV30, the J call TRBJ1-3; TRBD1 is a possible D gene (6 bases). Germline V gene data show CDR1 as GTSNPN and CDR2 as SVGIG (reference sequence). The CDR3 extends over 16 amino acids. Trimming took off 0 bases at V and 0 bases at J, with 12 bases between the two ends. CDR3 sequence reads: CAWSVGAASSGNTIYF. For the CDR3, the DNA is TGTGCCTGGAGTGTGGGGGCGGCGAGCTCTGGAAACACCATATATTTT. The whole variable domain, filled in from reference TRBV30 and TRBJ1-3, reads SQTIHQWPATLVQPVGSPLSLECTVEGTSNPNLYWYRQAAGRGLQLLFYSVGIGQISSEVPQNLSASRPQDRQFILSSKKLLLSDSGFYLCAWSVGAASSGNTIYFGEGSWLTVV.

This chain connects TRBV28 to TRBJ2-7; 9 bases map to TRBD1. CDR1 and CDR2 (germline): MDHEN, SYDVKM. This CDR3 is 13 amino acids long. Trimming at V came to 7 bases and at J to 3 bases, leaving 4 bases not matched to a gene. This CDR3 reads CASTKGQGYEQYF. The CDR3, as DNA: TGTGCCAGCACTAAGGGACAGGGCTACGAGCAGTACTTC.

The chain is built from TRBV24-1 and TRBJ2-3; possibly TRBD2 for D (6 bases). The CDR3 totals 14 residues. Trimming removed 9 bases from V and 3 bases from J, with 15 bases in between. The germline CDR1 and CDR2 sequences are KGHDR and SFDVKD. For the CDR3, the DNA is TGTGCCACCCAGTCGGGGGATCGGACAGATACGCAGTATTTT. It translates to CATQSGDRTDTQYF.

The CDR3 DNA reads as TGTGCCTGGAGTCCCGGACAGGGACTGAACACTGAAGCTTTCTTT. Its protein is CAWSPGQGLNTEAFF. The gene calls are TRBV30 and TRBJ1-1; 8 bases agree with TRBD1. CDR1 is GTSNPN, CDR2 SVGIG, per germline (reference sequence). V shed 2 bases and J 0 bases; nucleotides not matched to a gene: 5. This CDR3 comprises 15 residues.

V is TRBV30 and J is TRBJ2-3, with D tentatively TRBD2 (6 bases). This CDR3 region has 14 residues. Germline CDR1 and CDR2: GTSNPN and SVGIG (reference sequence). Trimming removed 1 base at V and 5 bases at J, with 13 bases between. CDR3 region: CAWSARLVVDTQYF. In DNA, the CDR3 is TGTGCCTGGAGTGCCCGACTAGTTGTAGATACGCAGTATTTT.

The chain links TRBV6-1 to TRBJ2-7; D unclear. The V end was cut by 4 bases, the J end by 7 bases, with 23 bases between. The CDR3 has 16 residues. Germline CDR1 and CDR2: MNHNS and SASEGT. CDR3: CASSAIPRGQFGEQYF. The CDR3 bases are TGTGCCAGCAGTGCAATCCCCAGAGGCCAGTTCGGTGAGCAGTACTTC.

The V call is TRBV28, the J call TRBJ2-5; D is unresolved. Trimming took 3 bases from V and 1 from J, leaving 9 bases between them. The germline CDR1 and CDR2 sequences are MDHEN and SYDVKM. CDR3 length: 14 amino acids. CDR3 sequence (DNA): TGTGCCAGCAGTTTTTCCGTTCGCCAAGAGACCCAGTACTTC. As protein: CASSFSVRQETQYF. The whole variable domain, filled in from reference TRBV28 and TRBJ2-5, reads DVKVTQSSRYLVKRTGEKVFLECVQDMDHENMFWYRQDPGLGLRLIYFSYDVKMKEKGDIPEGYSVSREKKERFSLILESASTNQTSMYLCASSFSVRQETQYFGPGTRLLVL.

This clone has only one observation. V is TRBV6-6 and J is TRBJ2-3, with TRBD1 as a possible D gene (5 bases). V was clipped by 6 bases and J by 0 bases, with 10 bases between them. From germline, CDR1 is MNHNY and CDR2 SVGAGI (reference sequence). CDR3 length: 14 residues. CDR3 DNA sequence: TGTGCCAGCAGCCCCACAGGTAGCACAGATACGCAGTATTTT. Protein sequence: CASSPTGSTDTQYF.